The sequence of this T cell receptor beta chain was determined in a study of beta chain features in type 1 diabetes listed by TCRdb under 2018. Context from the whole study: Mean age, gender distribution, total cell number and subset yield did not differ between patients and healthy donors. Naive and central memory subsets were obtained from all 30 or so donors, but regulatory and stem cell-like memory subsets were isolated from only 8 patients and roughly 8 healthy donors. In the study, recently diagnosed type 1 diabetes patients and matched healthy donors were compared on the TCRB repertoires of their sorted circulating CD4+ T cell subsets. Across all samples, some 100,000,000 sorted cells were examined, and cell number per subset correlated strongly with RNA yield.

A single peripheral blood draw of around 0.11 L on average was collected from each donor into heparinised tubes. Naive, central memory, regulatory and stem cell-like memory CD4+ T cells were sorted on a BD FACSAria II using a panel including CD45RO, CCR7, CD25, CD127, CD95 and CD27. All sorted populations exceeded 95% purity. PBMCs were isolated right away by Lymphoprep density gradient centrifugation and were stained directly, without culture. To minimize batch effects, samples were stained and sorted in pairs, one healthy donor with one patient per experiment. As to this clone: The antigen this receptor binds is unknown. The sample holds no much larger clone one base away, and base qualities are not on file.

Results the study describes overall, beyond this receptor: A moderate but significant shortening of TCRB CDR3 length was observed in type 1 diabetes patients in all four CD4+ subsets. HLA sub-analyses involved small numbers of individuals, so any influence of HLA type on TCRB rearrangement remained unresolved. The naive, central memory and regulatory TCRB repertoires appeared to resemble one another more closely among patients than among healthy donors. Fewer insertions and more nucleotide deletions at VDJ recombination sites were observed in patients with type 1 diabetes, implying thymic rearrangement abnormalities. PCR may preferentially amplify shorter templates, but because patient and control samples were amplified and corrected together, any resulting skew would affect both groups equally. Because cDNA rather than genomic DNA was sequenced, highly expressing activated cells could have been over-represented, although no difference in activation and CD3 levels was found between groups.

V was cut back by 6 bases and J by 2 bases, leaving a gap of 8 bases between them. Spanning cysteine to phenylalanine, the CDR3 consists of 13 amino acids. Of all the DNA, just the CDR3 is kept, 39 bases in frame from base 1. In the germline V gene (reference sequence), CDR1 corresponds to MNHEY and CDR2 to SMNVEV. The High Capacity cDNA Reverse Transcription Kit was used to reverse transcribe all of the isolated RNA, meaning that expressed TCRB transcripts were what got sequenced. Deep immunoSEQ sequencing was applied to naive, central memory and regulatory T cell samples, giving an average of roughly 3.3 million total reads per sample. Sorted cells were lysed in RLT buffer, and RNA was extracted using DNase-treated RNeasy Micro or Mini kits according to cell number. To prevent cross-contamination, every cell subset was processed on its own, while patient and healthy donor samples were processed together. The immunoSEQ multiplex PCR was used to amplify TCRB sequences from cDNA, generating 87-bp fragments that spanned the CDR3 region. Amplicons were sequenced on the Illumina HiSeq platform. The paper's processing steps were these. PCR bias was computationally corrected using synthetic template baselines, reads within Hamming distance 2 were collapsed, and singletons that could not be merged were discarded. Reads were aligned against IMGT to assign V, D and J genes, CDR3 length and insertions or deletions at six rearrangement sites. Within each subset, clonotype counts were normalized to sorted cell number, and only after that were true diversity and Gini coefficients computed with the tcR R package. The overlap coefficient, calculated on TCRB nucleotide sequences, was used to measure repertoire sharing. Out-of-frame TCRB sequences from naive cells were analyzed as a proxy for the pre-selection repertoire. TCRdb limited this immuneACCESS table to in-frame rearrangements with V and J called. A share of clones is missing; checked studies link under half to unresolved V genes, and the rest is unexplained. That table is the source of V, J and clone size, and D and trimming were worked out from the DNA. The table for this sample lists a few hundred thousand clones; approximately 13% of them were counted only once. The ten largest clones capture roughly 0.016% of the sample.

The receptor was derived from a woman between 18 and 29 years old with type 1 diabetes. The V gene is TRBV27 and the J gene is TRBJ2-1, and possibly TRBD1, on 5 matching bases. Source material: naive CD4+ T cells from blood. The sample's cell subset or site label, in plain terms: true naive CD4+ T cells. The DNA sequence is TGTGCCAGCAGGTTCAGGGCCTACAATGAGCAGTTCTTC. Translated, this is CASRFRAYNEQFF.